Listed below are T cell receptor beta chains from one sample, sequenced in a study of T-cell reconstitution after alpha-beta-depleted transplantation in children. TCRdb passed the PCR reads through MiXCR, listing each CDR3 protein once. The sample records about 600,000 distinct CDR3 sequences, roughly 13% being singletons. Source: PBMCs, mostly from graft donor cells, taken 360 days after TCRalphabeta/CD19-depleted stem cell transplant. These receptors were collected from a male patient between 10 and 17 years old who had a stem cell transplant for acute myeloid leukemia, so the T cells may come from the graft donor. Both conserved end residues are part of each CDR3. D genes are given only for firm matches. Rows may omit the clone size; those that give it use once, few, many or a size class.

. TRBD1 TRBJ2-7 TRBV29-1 TGCAGCGTTGGGACAGGACACACCTACGAGCAGTACTTC CSVGTGHTYEQYF
many TRBD2 TRBJ2-2 TRBV20-1 TGCAGTGTTCCCACGGGAGGTGGCACCGGGGAGCTGTTTTTT CSVPTGGGTGELFF
few . TRBJ2-7 TRBV20-1 TGCAGTGCTAGAGGGAGCCACTCCTACGAGCAGTACTTC CSARGSHSYEQYF
. . TRBJ2-3 TRBV29-1 TGCAGCGTCGTCGACCCGTGGACAGATACGCAGTATTTT CSVVDPWTDTQYF
. . TRBJ2-3 TRBV5-2 TGTGCCATGGGCCCCGGGCAGAACACAGATACGCAGTATTTT CAMGPGQNTDTQYF
. . TRBJ2-3 TRBV7-2 TGTGCCAGCAGCTCACCCCTTAGAGGGGCAGATACGCAGTATTTT CASSSPLRGADTQYF
many TRBD2 TRBJ2-1 TRBV12-3/TRBV12-4 TGTGCCAGCAGTTCTCCCCTACTAGCGGGAGACGGTGAGCAGTTCTTC CASSSPLLAGDGEQFF
. . TRBJ1-1 TRBV29-1 TGCAGCCACGACCGACTGAGCACTGAAGCTTTCTTT CSHDRLSTEAFF
. TRBD1 TRBJ2-7 TRBV12-3/TRBV12-4 TGTGCCAGCAGTCCCTCGGGCAGGGGACAGGGGTTCTACGAGCAGTACTTC CASSPSGRGQGFYEQYF
few TRBD2 TRBJ2-7 TRBV29-1 TGCAGCGTCGGGGTAGGGCTAGCGGGAACCTACGAGCAGTACTTC CSVGVGLAGTYEQYF
many . TRBJ2-7 TRBV4-3 TGCGCCAGCAGCCACCCCGGTAGCTACGAGCAGTACTTC CASSHPGSYEQYF
. . TRBJ2-1 TRBV2 TGTGCCAGCAGTGATGAAGGCTCCAGCTCCTACAATGAGCAGTTCTTC CASSDEGSSSYNEQFF
few . TRBJ2-3 TRBV12-3/TRBV12-4 TGTGCCAGCAGTTGGGCCAACTGGGATACGCAGTATTTT CASSWANWDTQYF
many TRBD2 TRBJ2-1 TRBV2 TGTGCCAGCACTCTCGAGCGGGAGACCAATGAGCAGTTCTTC CASTLERETNEQFF
. . TRBJ2-1 TRBV12-3/TRBV12-4 TGTGCCAGCAGTTCAGATGGGAAGGTCGACAATGAGCAGTTCTTC CASSSDGKVDNEQFF
. TRBD2 TRBJ2-1 TRBV20-1 TGCAGTGCTACCAAGACTAGCGGTTCCTACAATGAGCAGTTCTTC CSATKTSGSYNEQFF
. TRBD2 TRBJ2-5 TRBV20-1 TGCAGTTCAGCGGGAGGCAGTGGGGAGACCCAGTACTTC CSSAGGSGETQYF
. TRBD1 TRBJ2-7 TRBV2 TGTGCCAGCAGGTCCGGGACAGCCATCTCCTACGAGCAGTACTTC CASRSGTAISYEQYF
. . TRBJ2-3 TRBV28 TGTGCCAGCAGTTTATCCGGGATTAGCACAGATACGCAGTATTTT CASSLSGISTDTQYF
. . TRBJ2-1 TRBV20-1 TGCAGTGCTAGTTCCACCCGACGCACCCCCAATGAGCAGTTCTTC CSASSTRRTPNEQFF
. TRBD1 TRBJ2-7 TRBV30 TGTGCCTGGAGCAATGGACAGGGGGCGATGCGGTACTTC CAWSNGQGAMRYF
few . TRBJ2-5 TRBV20-1 TGCAGTGCCGCACCGAGTCGGGCCCAGTTCCAAGAGACCCAGTACTTC CSAAPSRAQFQETQYF
. TRBD1 TRBJ2-6 TRBV20-1 TGCAGTGCTAGAGATAGGCCAGGGGGCGCTGGGGCCAACGTCCTGACTTTC CSARDRPGGAGANVLTF
. TRBD2 TRBJ2-3 TRBV10-3 TGTGCCATCAGTGATGTTCTTGGACTAGCGGGAGAAACAGATACGCAGTATTTT CAISDVLGLAGETDTQYF
. . TRBJ2-1 TRBV5-6 TGTGCCAGCAGCTTGGTTCCGGGAGTGGGCTACAATGAGCAGTTCTTC CASSLVPGVGYNEQFF
. TRBD2 TRBJ2-5 TRBV4-3 TGCGCCAGCAGCCAAATGGCTAGCGGGAAACTGGATCAAGAGACCCAGTACTTC CASSQMASGKLDQETQYF
many TRBD2 TRBJ2-2 TRBV24-1 TGTGCCACCAGTTTAGCGGGAGACACCGGGGAGCTGTTTTTT CATSLAGDTGELFF
. TRBD2 TRBJ2-7 TRBV4-3 TGCGCCAGCAGCCAAGTGGTCCTAGCGGATTCCTACGAGCAGTACTTC CASSQVVLADSYEQYF
. . TRBJ2-1 TRBV28 TGTGCCAGCATCCGGGGGGCTGTCTACAATGAGCAGTTCTTC CASIRGAVYNEQFF
few . TRBJ1-4 TRBV12-3/TRBV12-4 TGTGCCAGCAGTTTGGGGGGCCCCGGGAGGGGCTCTAATGAAAAACTGTTTTTT CASSLGGPGRGSNEKLFF
few TRBD2 TRBJ2-7 TRBV7-2 TGTGCCAGCAGCTATCTAGCGGGCCCCCAGTACTTC CASSYLAGPQYF
. . TRBJ2-5 TRBV5-8 TGTGCCAGCAGCTTGGCAAGGACAACTAAACTCCAAGAGACCCAGTACTTC CASSLARTTKLQETQYF
few TRBD1 TRBJ1-1 TRBV25-1 TGTGCCAGCAGCCCCCCCGGACAGGGTGTTATGAACACTGAAGCTTTCTTT CASSPPGQGVMNTEAFF
few . TRBJ2-7 TRBV6-5 TGTGCCAGCAGTTACCTTCCCCCCGGGGCTATCTCCTACGAGCAGTACTTC CASSYLPPGAISYEQYF
. TRBD2 TRBJ2-2 TRBV4-2 TGTGCCAGCAGCCCGACGCCTTGGAGCGGACTAGCGGGGGGGGCGAACACCGGGGAGCTGTTTTTT CASSPTPWSGLAGGANTGELFF
. . TRBJ2-7 TRBV30 TGTGCCTGGAGTGCCCAGGCAGGATCCTACGAGCAGTACTTC CAWSAQAGSYEQYF
many . TRBJ2-2 TRBV2 TGTGCCAGCCTAACCAGGGCTGCGAACACCGGGGAGCTGTTTTTT CASLTRAANTGELFF
few TRBD2 TRBJ2-7 TRBV7-2 TGTGCCAGCAGCTTAGATGGGGGAGGGACTAACTACGAGCAGTACTTC CASSLDGGGTNYEQYF
few . TRBJ1-1 TRBV20-1 TGCAGTGCTAGTCCCCAGGGGAAGTTCATGAACACTGAAGCTTTCTTT CSASPQGKFMNTEAFF
few TRBD2 TRBJ2-7 TRBV18 TGTGCCAGCTCAGATCCGGGACTAGCCCAATACGAGCAGTACTTC CASSDPGLAQYEQYF
few TRBD2 TRBJ2-1 TRBV6-1 TGTGCCAGCCAGGGACTAGCGGGAGTGAGGGGGGAGCAGTTCTTC CASQGLAGVRGEQFF
many . TRBJ2-5 TRBV20-1 TGCAGCGCTAGAGGAAGACATCCCTCAGGGGAGACCCAGTACTTC CSARGRHPSGETQYF
. TRBD2 TRBJ2-7 TRBV28 TGTGCCAGCGTCCTTTATAGCGGGAGGGCCCCCGAGCAGTACTTC CASVLYSGRAPEQYF
few . TRBJ2-5 TRBV18 TGTGCCAGCTCACCGTTCCGCTTCGAGGGAGGTGCGGAGACCCAGTACTTC CASSPFRFEGGAETQYF
few . TRBJ2-5 TRBV4-3 TGCGCCAGCAGCCAAGTGAGATCGCAGGGAGAGACCCAGTACTTC CASSQVRSQGETQYF
many . TRBJ2-7 TRBV7-6 TGTGCCAGCAGCTTAGAAGCAGGCTCCTACGAGCAGTACTTC CASSLEAGSYEQYF
few . TRBJ2-7 TRBV20-1 TGCAGTGCTAGTCCGGCTAGCTCTTCCTACGAGCAGTACTTC CSASPASSSYEQYF
many . TRBJ2-3 TRBV29-1 TGCAGCGTTCGAGGGAGGCTCACAGATACGCAGTATTTT CSVRGRLTDTQYF
. TRBD2 TRBJ2-7 TRBV9 TGTGCCAGCAGCGCGCTAGCGGGAGGGCCGGGCGAGCAGTACTTC CASSALAGGPGEQYF
few TRBD2 TRBJ2-1 TRBV20-1 TGCAGTGCTAGAGATCCGGGACTAGCCTATGAGCAGTTCTTC CSARDPGLAYEQFF
. . TRBJ2-7 TRBV25-1 TGTGCCAGCAGTGGCCTAACCTACGAGCAGTACTTC CASSGLTYEQYF
many TRBD2 TRBJ2-1 TRBV6-2/TRBV6-3 TGTGCCAGCACCGTAGCGGGAGGCTACAATGAGCAGTTCTTC CASTVAGGYNEQFF
few . TRBJ1-1 TRBV6-5 TGTGCCAGCAGTTATATGGCGGGGGCTGGCACTGAAGCTTTCTTT CASSYMAGAGTEAFF